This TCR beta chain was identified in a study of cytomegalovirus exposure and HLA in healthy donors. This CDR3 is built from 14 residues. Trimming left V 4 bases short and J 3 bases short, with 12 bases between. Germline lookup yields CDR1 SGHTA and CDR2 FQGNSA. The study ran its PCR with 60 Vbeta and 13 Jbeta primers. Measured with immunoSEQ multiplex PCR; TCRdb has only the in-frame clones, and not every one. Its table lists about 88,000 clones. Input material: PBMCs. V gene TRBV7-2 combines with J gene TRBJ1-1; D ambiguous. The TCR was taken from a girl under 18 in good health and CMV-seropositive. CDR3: CASSSPATDTEAFF. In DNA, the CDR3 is TGTGCCAGCAGCTCCCCAGCGACGGACACTGAAGCTTTCTTT.